What follows describes a single T cell receptor (beta chain). The sample holds a few counts of this clone. The antigen it binds to is not known. Base qualities are not provided; no much larger clone lies one nucleotide away. The immunoSEQ Assay, a bias-controlled multiplex PCR, was used to amplify TCRbeta CDR3 regions from genomic DNA. The original methods were these. Nucleated cell counts per sample were estimated from amplification of reference gene primers within the assay. Sequence reads were collapsed and filtered to measure the absolute abundance of every unique TCRbeta CDR3 rearrangement. For each sample, productive Simpson clonality was calculated by taking the square root of Simpson's diversity index across productive rearrangements. TCRdb carries this immuneACCESS record with in-frame sequences only. Its versions omit some clonotypes, under half of them owing to an unresolved V gene in the studies checked, with the rest unexplained. V and J calls plus clone size are reproduced from that table; the DNA served to infer D and trimming. Recorded for this sample are about 58,000 clones; 78% of them occurred a single time. Jointly, the top ten make up around 5% of the sample.

The CDR3 covers 16 residues, taking in both the cysteine and the phenylalanine. Solely the CDR3 DNA is kept, with 48 bases framed from the first base. Trimmed from V: 0 bases; trimmed from J: 4 bases; junction bases lacking a gene match: 8. Per the germline V gene, SGHRS is the CDR1 and YFSETQ is the CDR2. Each collaborating institution followed its own protocols to collect whole blood in K2EDTA tubes. For TCRbeta analysis, collaborators shipped samples in one of three forms: frozen whole blood, isolated PBMCs, or DNA extracted from either of those sample types. This sample is part of a study of blood T cell repertoires in COVID-19 (dated by TCRdb to the early 2020s). Looking at the study overall: Collaborator samples came from the United States, Italy and Spain and covered acute and convalescent phases of COVID-19. The prospective study material was composed of cDNA or gDNA derived from T cells, B-cell-depleted T cells, or PBMCs. Deeply sampled blood TCRbeta repertoires from subjects exposed to, actively infected with, or recovered from COVID-19 were included in the dataset. The repertoires were released in a freely available public database meant as a resource for research on the immune response to SARS-CoV-2. The samples were drawn from two sources: the first 160 participants of the ongoing ImmuneRACE study, and 1,254 subjects contributed by 6 global collaborators. Sample metadata almost always included a de-identified subject ID, COVID-19 status, age in years and sex. Where available, HLA class I and class II types were taken from metadata supplied by the sample provider and were not determined by assay-based typing.

Here is what the overall study found, with its caveats: How much clinical and demographic metadata was included differed by source and by participant, and the metadata was provided uncurated.

The rearranged segments are TRBV5-1 and TRBJ1-2; 8 junctional bases match TRBD1. The clonotype originates from a human donor in a cohort sampled during active COVID-19. Sequenced material: peripheral blood. Here is the DNA: TGCGCCAGCAGCTTGGCCGGACAGGGCACTAGCTATGGCTACACCTTC. It translates to CASSLAGQGTSYGYTF.